The clone carrying this TCR beta chain was detected a few times. Its matching antigen is unknown. The junction and the germline gene differ at one end; a read error may be behind it. Profiling relied on immunoSEQ multiplex PCR, and the TCRdb table lists in-frame clones only, not all of them. The sample lists about 350,000 clones; approximately 81% were seen once. The data derive from a study of Ad26.COV2.S vaccination and SARS-CoV-2 variants. Notes on the study in general: Comparability of non-spike TCR breadth was observed across vaccine and placebo recipients.

Stated treatment: 15 to 20 received Ad26.COV2.S at low or high dose, single or two shots; several received placebo; per-sample allocation not given. The study sampled participants on day 63 after the first vaccine or placebo injection. The CDR3 covers 15 residues. The germline V gene has CDR1 SSHAT and CDR2 FNYEAQ (reference sequence). The TCR comes from a person aged 18 to 65 who received the Ad26.COV2.S COVID-19 vaccine or a placebo. The chain recombines TRBV7-7 with TRBJ2-5; 7 bases map to TRBD1. Source: peripheral blood, taken in a trial of Ad26.COV2.S vaccine versus placebo. CDR3 in amino acids: CASSLGGRGQETQYF. The CDR3 nucleotides are TGTGCTAGCAGCTTAGGTGGCAGGGGGCAAGAGACCCAGTACTTC.